The source of this T cell receptor (beta chain) is a study of response to subunit inactivated influenza vaccine. Overall study results and limits: It was suggested by the authors that few new T cells are recruited by each seasonal influenza vaccination.

A single record per CDR3 protein comes from TCRdb applying MiXCR to the RT-PCR reads. The data hold approximately 700,000 distinct CDR3 sequences, with 11% to 15% observed a single time. J was trimmed by 3 bases and V by 7 bases; bases with no gene match: 7. This CDR3 has 14 amino acids. Germline CDR1 and CDR2: DFQATT and SNEGSKA (reference sequence). For this clonotype: Its antigen is not known.

This specimen was PBMCs from blood, taken roughly 2 weeks before vaccination. The chain joins TRBV20-1 to TRBJ2-3, with 10 positions matching TRBD1. The sequence derives from a man aged 50 to 59 who received an inactivated influenza vaccine. CDR3 in DNA: TGCAGTGTGGCCCGGGACAGGGGAACAGATACGCAGTATTTT. This translates into CSVARDRGTDTQYF.